The 3 T cell receptor beta chains below all came from one sample that was sequenced in a study of PD-1 blockade in classical Hodgkin lymphoma. This sample's time point: newly diagnosed, previously untreated cHL patient sample. Using immunoSEQ multiplex PCR, the repertoire was profiled, and TCRdb retains in-frame clones only, with some absent. The sample has some 23,000 clones, 90% to 95% seen once. Sequences were obtained from peripheral blood mononuclear cells (PBMCs). Source of these receptors: a human donor with classical Hodgkin lymphoma.

DNA for the CDR3: TGTGCCAGCTCAGGGGTTTACAATGAGCAGTTCTTC. It specifies CASSGVYNEQFF. The rearrangement joins TRBV9 to TRBJ2-1; TRBD1 might be the D (6 bases). The CDR3 totals 12 residues. The germline CDR1 and CDR2 sequences are SGDLS and YYNGEE. Trimming left V 7 bases short and J 4 bases short, with 9 bases between.

V usage is TRBV30 and J usage is TRBJ1-1; tentative D call: TRBD1 (5 bases). Germline V gene lookup returns CDR1 GTSNPN and CDR2 SVGIG (reference sequence). This CDR3 is built from 15 residues. V was cut by 0 bases and J by 5 bases, with 16 bases left in between. CDR3 amino acids: CAWSVSGVWGTEAFF. CDR3 in DNA: TGTGCCTGGAGTGTTTCGGGGGTGTGGGGGACTGAAGCTTTCTTT.

As for this clone: Different DNA sequences within this sample yield the same CDR3. The chain has TRBV9 and TRBJ2-7, with D maybe TRBD1 (6 bases). Germline V gives CDR1 SGDLS, CDR2 YYNGEE. This CDR3 contains 13 residues. With 2 bases removed from V and 3 bases from J, the gap between germline ends came to 9 bases. The CDR3 sequence: CASSVGHSYEQYF. The CDR3 DNA reads as TGTGCCAGCAGCGTGGGACATAGCTACGAGCAGTACTTC.